A selection of T cell receptor beta chains follows, all from one sample in a study of cytomegalovirus exposure and HLA in healthy donors. The assay was immunoSEQ multiplex PCR, and TCRdb's table has in-frame clones only and misses some. The sample contains under 150,000 clones, approximately 86% of which appear only once. The sample was PBMCs. Every receptor here comes from a man between 18 and 35 years old in good health and CMV-seropositive. Both conserved end residues are part of each CDR3. A D gene is named only where the DNA matches it firmly. Only some rows state a clone size, as once, few, many or a class for expanded clones.

TRBV7-9	TRBJ1-5	NA	17	NA	CASSLALSRGGNQPQHF	TGTGCCAGCAGCTTAGCGCTTTCCAGGGGTGGTAATCAGCCCCAGCATTTT
TRBV18	TRBJ1-1	NA	14	NA	CASSSDRLNTEAFF	TGTGCCAGCTCATCAGACAGGTTGAACACTGAAGCTTTCTTT
TRBV6-5	TRBJ1-3	NA	15	NA	CASSYDRDPGNTIYF	TGTGCCAGCAGTTACGACAGAGACCCTGGAAACACCATATATTTT
TRBV5-3	TRBJ1-5	NA	15	TRBD1	CARSTGTGGNQPQHF	TGTGCCAGAAGCACCGGGACAGGGGGTAATCAGCCCCAGCATTTT
TRBV18	TRBJ1-4	NA	15	NA	CASSRTAGRGEKLFF	TGTGCCAGCTCACGAACGGCGGGGCGCGGTGAAAAACTGTTTTTT
TRBV6-1	TRBJ1-5	NA	14	TRBD1	CASHYRGEGQPQHF	TGTGCCAGCCATTACAGGGGAGAAGGGCAGCCCCAGCATTTT
TRBV19	TRBJ2-1	NA	14	TRBD2	CATRTSGKSGEQFF	TGTGCCACCCGGACTAGCGGGAAATCTGGTGAGCAGTTCTTC
TRBV5-4	TRBJ2-5	few	11	NA	CASSSQETQYF	TGTGCCAGCAGCTCGCAAGAGACCCAGTACTTC
TRBV5-4	TRBJ2-5	NA	13	TRBD2	CASAGVREGTQYF	TGTGCCAGCGCCGGAGTGAGGGAGGGGACCCAGTACTTC
TRBV5-1	TRBJ1-2	NA	14	NA	CASSLAGEVWGYTF	TGCGCCAGCAGCTTGGCCGGGGAGGTATGGGGCTACACCTTC
TRBV11-2	TRBJ1-3	NA	16	NA	CASSLGAGHSGNTIYF	TGTGCCAGCAGCTTAGGTGCAGGACACTCTGGAAACACCATATATTTT
TRBV29-1	TRBJ2-1	NA	14	NA	CSVAGGSLANEQFF	TGCAGCGTTGCTGGCGGCTCGCTTGCCAATGAGCAGTTCTTC
TRBV7-3	TRBJ2-7	NA	13	NA	CASSLTGADEQYF	TGTGCCAGCAGCTTAACAGGGGCTGACGAGCAGTACTTC
TRBV28	TRBJ1-4	NA	20	NA	CASSHAQGGFYRTTNEKLFF	TGTGCCAGCAGCCATGCACAGGGAGGGTTTTATCGAACAACTAATGAAAAACTGTTTTTT
TRBV10-3	TRBJ1-4	few	16	NA	CAISEIALSTNEKLFF	TGTGCCATCAGTGAGATCGCACTCTCCACTAATGAAAAACTGTTTTTT
TRBV2	TRBJ2-1	NA	14	NA	CASSSPGSHNEQFF	TGTGCCAGCAGTTCACCGGGGTCCCACAATGAGCAGTTCTTC
TRBV29-1	TRBJ1-2	NA	11	NA	CSVSTGEGYTF	TGCAGCGTTTCTACCGGTGAAGGCTACACCTTC
TRBV5-4	TRBJ2-1	NA	15	TRBD1	CASSFAGGSYNEQFF	TGTGCCAGCAGCTTCGCAGGGGGCTCCTACAATGAGCAGTTCTTC
TRBV29-1	TRBJ2-3	NA	13	NA	CSSGPPLTDTQYF	TGCAGCTCAGGGCCCCCTCTCACAGATACGCAGTATTTT
TRBV9	TRBJ1-5	NA	15	TRBD1	CASSVGQGSNQPQHF	TGTGCCAGCAGCGTGGGACAGGGGAGTAATCAGCCCCAGCATTTT
TRBV18	TRBJ2-6	NA	21	TRBD1	CASSPPVVAGGAISGANVLTF	TGTGCCAGCTCACCACCTGTAGTAGCAGGGGGCGCGATCTCTGGGGCCAACGTCCTGACTTTC
TRBV6-1	TRBJ2-6	many	16	TRBD2	CASSEDGGAGANVLTF	TGTGCCAGCAGTGAAGATGGGGGGGCTGGGGCCAACGTCCTGACTTTC
TRBV9	TRBJ2-3	NA	12	NA	CASSPFADTQYF	TGTGCCAGCAGCCCATTTGCAGATACGCAGTATTTT
TRBV5-1	TRBJ2-1	NA	16	TRBD2	CASSGSGGHSYNEQFF	TGCGCCAGCAGTGGTAGCGGGGGTCACTCCTACAATGAGCAGTTCTTC
TRBV5-6	TRBJ1-1	NA	15	TRBD1	CASSYNRGGNTEAFF	TGTGCCAGCAGCTATAACAGGGGCGGGAACACTGAAGCTTTCTTT
TRBV27	TRBJ1-1	NA	15	NA	CASSSPSGGHTEAFF	TGTGCCAGCAGTTCGCCCTCGGGGGGGCACACTGAAGCTTTCTTT
TRBV27	TRBJ2-7	NA	13	NA	CASSFYRSYEQYF	TGTGCCAGCAGTTTCTACAGATCCTACGAGCAGTACTTC
TRBV6-5	TRBJ2-7	NA	14	TRBD2	CASSRGGGLYEQYF	TGTGCCAGCTCACGGGGGGGAGGGTTGTACGAGCAGTACTTC
TRBV18	TRBJ2-5	NA	16	NA	CASSPPLRALQETQYF	TGTGCCAGCTCACCACCGCTGCGGGCCCTACAAGAGACCCAGTACTTC
TRBV5-8	TRBJ2-2	NA	15	TRBD1	CASSLRTGTPGELFF	TGTGCCAGCAGCTTACGGACAGGGACCCCCGGGGAGCTGTTTTTT
TRBV5-6	TRBJ2-5	NA	16	NA	CASSPLDPGITETQYF	TGTGCCAGCAGCCCATTGGACCCAGGGATCACAGAGACCCAGTACTTC
TRBV5-1	TRBJ1-1	NA	13	NA	CASSPGVVTEAFF	TGCGCCAGCAGTCCCGGGGTGGTCACTGAAGCTTTCTTT
TRBV27	TRBJ2-7	NA	14	NA	CASSLEAPSYEQYF	TGTGCCAGCAGTTTAGAGGCACCCTCCTACGAGCAGTACTTC
TRBV11-3	TRBJ2-1	NA	17	TRBD2	CASSLGVWGLARNEQFF	TGTGCCAGCAGCTTAGGTGTCTGGGGACTAGCTCGCAATGAGCAGTTCTTC
TRBV5-4	TRBJ2-1	NA	15	TRBD2	CASSEKTSSTSEQFF	TGTGCCAGCAGCGAGAAGACTAGCTCTACGTCGGAGCAGTTCTTC
TRBV29-1	TRBJ1-2	NA	14	NA	CSVGGAGEGYGYTF	TGCAGCGTGGGGGGGGCAGGTGAAGGCTATGGCTACACCTTC
TRBV4-1	TRBJ2-3	once	16	TRBD2	CASSQDGEGLTDTQYF	TGCGCCAGCAGCCAAGATGGGGAGGGCCTCACAGATACGCAGTATTTT
TRBV19	TRBJ2-2	NA	13	NA	CASIRRDTGELFF	TGTGCCAGTATCCGCAGGGACACCGGGGAGCTGTTTTTT
TRBV29-1	TRBJ2-3	NA	18	TRBD2	CSVQPHGASGGGLGTQYF	TGCAGCGTCCAGCCCCATGGGGCTAGCGGGGGGGGTCTGGGTACGCAGTATTTT
TRBV18	TRBJ1-3	NA	14	NA	CASSPLTEGNTIYF	TGTGCCAGCTCACCCTTGACTGAAGGAAACACCATATATTTT
TRBV7-9	TRBJ2-7	NA	19	TRBD2	CASSPPAGGEREGSYEQYF	TGTGCCAGCAGCCCCCCGGCAGGGGGGGAGCGGGAGGGCTCCTACGAGCAGTACTTC
TRBV2	TRBJ1-1	NA	15	TRBD1	CASSGQGWSNTEAFF	TGTGCCAGCAGTGGACAGGGCTGGTCCAACACTGAAGCTTTCTTT
TRBV7-2	TRBJ1-5	NA	13	NA	CASTIQRNQPQHF	TGTGCCAGCACCATACAGAGAAATCAGCCCCAGCATTTT
TRBV18	TRBJ2-7	NA	14	NA	CASSPATQNYEQYF	TGTGCCAGCTCACCTGCGACACAAAACTACGAGCAGTACTTC
TRBV4-1	TRBJ2-7	NA	16	NA	CASSQGSSDSTYEQYF	TGCGCCAGCAGCCAAGGATCTTCGGACAGTACCTACGAGCAGTACTTC
TRBV19	TRBJ1-1	few	15	NA	CASSIGGAGNTEAFF	TGTGCCAGTAGTATTGGAGGGGCCGGTAACACTGAAGCTTTCTTT
TRBV13	TRBJ2-3	NA	12	NA	CASSLRMDTQYF	TGTGCCAGCAGCCTACGAATGGATACGCAGTATTTT
TRBV6-1	TRBJ1-5	NA	15	NA	CASTPGSGGNQPQHF	TGTGCCAGCACCCCTGGGTCTGGGGGGAATCAGCCCCAGCATTTT
TRBV7-2	TRBJ1-2	NA	17	NA	CASSLSPAGGFGYGYTF	TGTGCCAGCAGCTTATCCCCCGCGGGGGGCTTTGGCTATGGCTACACCTTC